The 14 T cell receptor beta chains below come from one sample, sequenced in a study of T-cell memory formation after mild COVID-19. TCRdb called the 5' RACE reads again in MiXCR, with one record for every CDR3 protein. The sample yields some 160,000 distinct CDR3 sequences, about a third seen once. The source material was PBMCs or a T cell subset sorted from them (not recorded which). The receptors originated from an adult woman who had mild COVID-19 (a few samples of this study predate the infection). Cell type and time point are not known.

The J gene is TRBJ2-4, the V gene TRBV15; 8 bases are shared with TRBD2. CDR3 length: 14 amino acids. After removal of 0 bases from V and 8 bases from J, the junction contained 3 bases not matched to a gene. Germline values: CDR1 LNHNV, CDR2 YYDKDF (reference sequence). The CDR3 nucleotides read TGTGCCACCAGCAGAGACCGGGGGGGAGACATTCAGTACTTC. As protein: CATSRDRGGDIQYF. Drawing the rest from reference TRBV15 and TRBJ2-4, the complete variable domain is DAMVIQNPRYQVTQFGKPVTLSCSQTLNHNVMYWYQQKSSQAPKLLFHYYDKDFNNEADTPDNFQSRRPNTSFCFLDIRSPGLGDTAMYLCATSRDRGGDIQYFGAGTRLSVL.

The CDR3 reads CASSLTTGRRNTEAFF. CDR3 nucleotide sequence: TGCGCCAGCAGCTTGACGACCGGCAGAAGGAACACTGAAGCTTTCTTT. The V and J genes are TRBV5-1 and TRBJ1-1; D not resolved. The V and J ends lost 1 base and 1 base respectively, with 14 bases between them. This CDR3 spans 16 amino acids. In germline, CDR1 is SGHRS, CDR2 YFSETQ.

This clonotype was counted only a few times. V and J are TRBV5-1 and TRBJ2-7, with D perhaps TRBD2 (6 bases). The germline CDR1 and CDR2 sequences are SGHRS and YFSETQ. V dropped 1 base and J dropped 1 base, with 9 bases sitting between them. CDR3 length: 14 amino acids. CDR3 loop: CASSLIGGSYEQYF. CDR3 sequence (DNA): TGCGCCAGCAGCTTGATCGGGGGTTCCTACGAGCAGTACTTC.

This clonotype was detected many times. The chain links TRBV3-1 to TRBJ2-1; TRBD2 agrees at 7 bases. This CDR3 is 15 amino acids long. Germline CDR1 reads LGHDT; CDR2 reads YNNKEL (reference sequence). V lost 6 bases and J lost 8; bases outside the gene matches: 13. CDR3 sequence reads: CASSRPAGLRDEQFF. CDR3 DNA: TGTGCCAGCAGTAGGCCAGCGGGGTTGAGGGATGAGCAGTTCTTC.

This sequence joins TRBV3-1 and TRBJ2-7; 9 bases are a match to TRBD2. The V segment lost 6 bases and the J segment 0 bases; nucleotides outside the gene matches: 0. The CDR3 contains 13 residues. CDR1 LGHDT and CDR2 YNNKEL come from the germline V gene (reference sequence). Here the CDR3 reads CASRLAGSYEQYF. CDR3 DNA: TGTGCCAGCAGACTAGCGGGCTCCTACGAGCAGTACTTC.

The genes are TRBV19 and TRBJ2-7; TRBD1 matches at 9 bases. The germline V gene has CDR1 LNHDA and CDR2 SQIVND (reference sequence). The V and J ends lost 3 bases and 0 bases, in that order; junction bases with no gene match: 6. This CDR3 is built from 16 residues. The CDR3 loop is CASSIRTGAFSYEQYF. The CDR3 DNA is TGTGCCAGTAGTATCCGGACAGGGGCCTTCTCCTACGAGCAGTACTTC.

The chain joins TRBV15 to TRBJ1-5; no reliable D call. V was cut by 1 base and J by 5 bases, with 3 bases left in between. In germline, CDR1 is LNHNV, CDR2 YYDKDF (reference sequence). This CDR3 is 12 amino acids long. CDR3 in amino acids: CATSRGDQPQHF. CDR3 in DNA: TGTGCCACCAGCAGAGGAGATCAGCCCCAGCATTTT.

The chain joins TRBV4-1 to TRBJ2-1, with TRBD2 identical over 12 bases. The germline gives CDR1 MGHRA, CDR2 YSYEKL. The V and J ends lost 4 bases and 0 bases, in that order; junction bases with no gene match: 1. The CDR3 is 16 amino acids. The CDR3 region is CASSPSGGDSYNEQFF. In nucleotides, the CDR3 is TGCGCCAGCAGCCCTAGCGGGGGGGACTCCTACAATGAGCAGTTCTTC.

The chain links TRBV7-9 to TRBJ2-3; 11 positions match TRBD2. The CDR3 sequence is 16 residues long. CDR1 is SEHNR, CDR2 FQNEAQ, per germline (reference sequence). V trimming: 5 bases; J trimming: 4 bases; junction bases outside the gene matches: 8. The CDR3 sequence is CASSPGLAGGADTQYF. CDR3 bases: TGTGCCAGCAGCCCCGGGTTAGCGGGAGGGGCAGATACGCAGTATTTT.

CDR3 sequence reads: CASSLLGQANTEAFF. In DNA form, the CDR3 reads TGTGCCAGCAGCTTGTTGGGACAGGCTAACACTGAAGCTTTCTTT. The gene calls are TRBV5-5 and TRBJ1-1; TRBD1 matches 8 bases. Germline loops: CDR1 SGHKS, CDR2 YYEKEE (reference sequence). The CDR3 spans 15 residues. Trimming removed 1 base from V and 2 bases from J; junction bases left unmatched: 4. Drawing the rest from reference TRBV5-5 and TRBJ1-1, the complete variable domain is DAGVTQSPTHLIKTRGQQVTLRCSPISGHKSVSWYQQVLGQGPQFIFQYYEKEERGRGNFPDRFSARQFPNYSSELNVNALLLGDSALYLCASSLLGQANTEAFFGQGTRLTVV.

Written as DNA, the CDR3 is TGTGCCAGCAGTTTATTTCTGCATAATTATAATTCACCCCTCCACTTT. It is translated as CASSLFLHNYNSPLHF. This chain uses TRBV28 with TRBJ1-6; D is unresolved. The ends were cut back, 1 base at V and 4 bases at J, with 11 bases in the middle. Germline V gene lookup returns CDR1 MDHEN and CDR2 SYDVKM. The CDR3 runs to 16 residues.

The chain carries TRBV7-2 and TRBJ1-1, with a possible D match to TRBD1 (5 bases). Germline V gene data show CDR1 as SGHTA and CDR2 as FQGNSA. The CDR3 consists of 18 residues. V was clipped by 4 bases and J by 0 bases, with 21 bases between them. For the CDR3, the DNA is TGTGCCAGCAGCTCCCCGGGGGGAATGGGTATTATGAACACTGAAGCTTTCTTT. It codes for CASSSPGGMGIMNTEAFF.

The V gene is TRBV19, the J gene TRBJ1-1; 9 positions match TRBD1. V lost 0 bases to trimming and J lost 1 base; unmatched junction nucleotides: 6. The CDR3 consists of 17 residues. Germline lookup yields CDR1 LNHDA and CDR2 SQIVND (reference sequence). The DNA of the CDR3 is TGTGCCAGTAGTATAGATAACAGGGGGCCTCGGAACACTGAAGCTTTCTTT. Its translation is CASSIDNRGPRNTEAFF.

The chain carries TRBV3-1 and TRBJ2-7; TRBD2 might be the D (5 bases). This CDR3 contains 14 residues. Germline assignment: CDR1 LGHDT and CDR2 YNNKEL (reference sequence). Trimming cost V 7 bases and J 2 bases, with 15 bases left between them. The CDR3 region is CASNRDYRTYEQYF. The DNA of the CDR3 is TGTGCCAGCAACCGAGACTACCGCACCTACGAGCAGTACTTC.